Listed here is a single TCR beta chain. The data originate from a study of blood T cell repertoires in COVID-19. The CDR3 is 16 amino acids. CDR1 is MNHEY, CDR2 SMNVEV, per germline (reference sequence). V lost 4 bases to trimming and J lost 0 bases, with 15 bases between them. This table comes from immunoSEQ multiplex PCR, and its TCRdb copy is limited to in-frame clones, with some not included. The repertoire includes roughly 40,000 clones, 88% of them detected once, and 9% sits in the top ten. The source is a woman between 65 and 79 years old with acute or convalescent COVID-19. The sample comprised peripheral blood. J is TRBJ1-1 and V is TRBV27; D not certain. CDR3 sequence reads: CASSWYSTPMNTEAFF. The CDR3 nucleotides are TGTGCCAGCAGTTGGTACAGCACACCTATGAACACTGAAGCTTTCTTT.